This T cell receptor beta chain emerged from a study of neurological immune-mediated disorders. Study-wide results and limits: The level of TCR clonal expansion was highest in patients with HTLV-1-associated myelopathy and lowest in multiple sclerosis, where it fell below the level seen in healthy controls.

The time point: longitudinal time-point 3. The team produced cDNA through 5'RACE using 10-nucleotide random UMIs. TCRdb independently ran MiXCR on the 5' RACE reads; one entry per CDR3 protein. The sample records fewer than 85,000 distinct CDR3 sequences, 4.3% being singletons. The V gene end was trimmed by 3 bases and the J gene end by 4 bases; junction bases not matched to a gene: 8. In germline, CDR1 is DFQATT, CDR2 SNEGSKA (reference sequence). The CDR3 is 14 amino acids. This clonotype was seen many times. Its antigen is undetermined. The sequencing sample was made of PBMCs. The rearrangement uses TRBV20-1 and TRBJ1-2; 7 bases map to TRBD1. The TCR was taken from a woman aged 55-69 years with multiple sclerosis. The CDR3 DNA is TGCAGTGCTAGTGAAACAGGGGCCCGCTATGGCTACACCTTC. The encoded protein is CSASETGARYGYTF.